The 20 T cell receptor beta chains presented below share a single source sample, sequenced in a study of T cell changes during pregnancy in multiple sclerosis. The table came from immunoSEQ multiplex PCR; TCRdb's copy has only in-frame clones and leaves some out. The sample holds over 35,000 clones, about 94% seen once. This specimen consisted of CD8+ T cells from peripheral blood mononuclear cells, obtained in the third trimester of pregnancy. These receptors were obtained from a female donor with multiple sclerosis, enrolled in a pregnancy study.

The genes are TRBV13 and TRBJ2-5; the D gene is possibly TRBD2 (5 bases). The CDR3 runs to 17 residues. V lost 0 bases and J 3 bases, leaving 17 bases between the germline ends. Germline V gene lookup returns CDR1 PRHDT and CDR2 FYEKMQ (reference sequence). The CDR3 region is CASSLGLRVGWKETQYF. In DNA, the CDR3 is TGTGCCAGCAGCTTAGGCCTGAGGGTAGGGTGGAAAGAGACCCAGTACTTC.

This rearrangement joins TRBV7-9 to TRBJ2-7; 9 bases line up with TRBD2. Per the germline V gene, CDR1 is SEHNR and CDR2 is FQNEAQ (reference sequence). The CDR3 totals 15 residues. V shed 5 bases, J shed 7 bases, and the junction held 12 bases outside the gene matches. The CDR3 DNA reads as TGTGCCAGCAGCCCGGGAAGGCTAGCGGGAACTGAGCAGTACTTC. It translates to CASSPGRLAGTEQYF.

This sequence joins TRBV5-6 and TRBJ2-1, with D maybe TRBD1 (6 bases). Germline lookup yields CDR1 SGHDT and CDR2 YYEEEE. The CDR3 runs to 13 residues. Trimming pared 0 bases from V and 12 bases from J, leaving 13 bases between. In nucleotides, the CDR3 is TGTGCCAGCAGCTTGGGGACAGCCTACCTGCAGTTCTTC. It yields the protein CASSLGTAYLQFF.

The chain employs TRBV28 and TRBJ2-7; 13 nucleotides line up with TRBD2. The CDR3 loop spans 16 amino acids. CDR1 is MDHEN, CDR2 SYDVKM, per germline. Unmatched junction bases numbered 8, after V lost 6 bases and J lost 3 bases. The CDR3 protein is CASSTPRTSGSYEQYF. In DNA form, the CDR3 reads TGTGCCAGCAGCACCCCCCGGACTAGCGGGAGCTACGAGCAGTACTTC.

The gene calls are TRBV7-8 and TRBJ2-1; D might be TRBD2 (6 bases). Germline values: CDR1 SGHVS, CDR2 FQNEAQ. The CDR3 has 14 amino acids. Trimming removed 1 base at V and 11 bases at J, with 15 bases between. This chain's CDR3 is CASSLGDPGGKQFF. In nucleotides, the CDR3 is TGTGCCAGCAGCTTAGGGGACCCCGGGGGAAAGCAGTTCTTC.

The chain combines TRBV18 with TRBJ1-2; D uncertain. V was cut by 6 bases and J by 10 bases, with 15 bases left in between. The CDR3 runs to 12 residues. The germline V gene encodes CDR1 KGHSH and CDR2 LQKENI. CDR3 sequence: CASSPGSPDYTF. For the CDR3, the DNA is TGTGCCAGCTCTCCCGGGTCCCCCGACTACACCTTC.

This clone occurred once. CDR3 DNA sequence: TGTGCCAGCAGCGGAGGCGAGCAGTTCTTC. Protein: CASSGGEQFF. The chain combines TRBV9 with TRBJ2-1; the D is unclear. Germline values: CDR1 SGDLS, CDR2 YYNGEE. Trimming removed 3 bases at V and 10 bases at J, with 5 bases between. This CDR3 has 10 residues.

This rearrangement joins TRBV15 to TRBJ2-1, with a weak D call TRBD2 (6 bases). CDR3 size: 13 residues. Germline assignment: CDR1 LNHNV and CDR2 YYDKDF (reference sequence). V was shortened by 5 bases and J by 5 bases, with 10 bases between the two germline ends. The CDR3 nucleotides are TGTGCCACCAGCGTGGGACTCGACAATGAGCAGTTCTTC. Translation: CATSVGLDNEQFF.

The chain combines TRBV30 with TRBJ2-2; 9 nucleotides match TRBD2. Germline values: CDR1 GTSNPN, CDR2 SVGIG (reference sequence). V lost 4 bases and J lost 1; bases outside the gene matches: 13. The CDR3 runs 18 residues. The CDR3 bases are TGTGCCTGGAAGATGGGACTAGCCTATAGAGAGAACACCGGGGAGCTGTTTTTT. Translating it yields CAWKMGLAYRENTGELFF.

The CDR3 DNA sequence: TGCGCCAGCAGCCAAGATTCAGATAAAGAGCAGTACTTC. Its protein product is CASSQDSDKEQYF. J is TRBJ2-7 and V is TRBV4-3; D gene ambiguous. The CDR3 is 13 residues long. Germline assignment: CDR1 LGHNA and CDR2 YSLEER. V was pared by 0 bases and J by 7 bases, with 10 bases between.

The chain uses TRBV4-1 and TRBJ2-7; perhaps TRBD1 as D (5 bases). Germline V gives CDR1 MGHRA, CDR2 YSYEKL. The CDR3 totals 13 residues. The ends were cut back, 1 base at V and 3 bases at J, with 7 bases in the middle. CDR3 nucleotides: TGCGCCAGCAGCCAAGCCCAGGGCTACGAGCAGTACTTC. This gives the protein CASSQAQGYEQYF.

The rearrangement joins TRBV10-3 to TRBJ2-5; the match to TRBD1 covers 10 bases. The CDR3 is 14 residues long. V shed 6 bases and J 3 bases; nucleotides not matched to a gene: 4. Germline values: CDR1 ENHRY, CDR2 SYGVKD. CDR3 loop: CAIRSGTGEETQYF. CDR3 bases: TGTGCCATCAGGTCCGGGACAGGGGAAGAGACCCAGTACTTC.

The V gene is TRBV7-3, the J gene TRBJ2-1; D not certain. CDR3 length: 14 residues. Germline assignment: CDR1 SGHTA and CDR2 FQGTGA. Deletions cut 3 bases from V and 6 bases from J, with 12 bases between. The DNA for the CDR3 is TGTGCCAGCAGCTTGAGCCCCCCCCTCAATGAGCAGTTCTTC. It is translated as CASSLSPPLNEQFF.

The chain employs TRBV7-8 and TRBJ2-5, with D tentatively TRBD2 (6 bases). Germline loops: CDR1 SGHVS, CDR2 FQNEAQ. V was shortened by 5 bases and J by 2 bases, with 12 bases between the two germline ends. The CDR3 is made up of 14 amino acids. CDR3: CASSPGTSQETQYF. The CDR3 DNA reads TGTGCCAGCAGCCCTGGGACTTCACAAGAGACCCAGTACTTC.

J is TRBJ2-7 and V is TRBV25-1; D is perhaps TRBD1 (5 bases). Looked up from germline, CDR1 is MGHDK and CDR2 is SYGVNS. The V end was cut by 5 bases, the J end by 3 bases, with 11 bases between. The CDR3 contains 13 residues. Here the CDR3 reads CASSKTGFYEQYF. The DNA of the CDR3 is TGTGCCAGCAGTAAAACAGGCTTCTACGAGCAGTACTTC.

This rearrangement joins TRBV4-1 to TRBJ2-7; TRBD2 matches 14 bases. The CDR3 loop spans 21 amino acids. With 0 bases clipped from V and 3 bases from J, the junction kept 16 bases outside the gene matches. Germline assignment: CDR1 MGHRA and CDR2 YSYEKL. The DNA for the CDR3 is TGCGCCAGCAGCCAAGATCTCCCTTTCCGACTAGCGGGAGGGCAGCACTACGAGCAGTACTTC. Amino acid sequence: CASSQDLPFRLAGGQHYEQYF.

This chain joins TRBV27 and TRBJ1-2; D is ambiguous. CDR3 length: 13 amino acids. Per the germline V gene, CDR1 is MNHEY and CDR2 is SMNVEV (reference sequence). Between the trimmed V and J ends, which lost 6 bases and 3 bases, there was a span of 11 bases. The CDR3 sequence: CASSPTQDYGYTF. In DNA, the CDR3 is TGTGCCAGCAGCCCTACCCAGGACTATGGCTACACCTTC.

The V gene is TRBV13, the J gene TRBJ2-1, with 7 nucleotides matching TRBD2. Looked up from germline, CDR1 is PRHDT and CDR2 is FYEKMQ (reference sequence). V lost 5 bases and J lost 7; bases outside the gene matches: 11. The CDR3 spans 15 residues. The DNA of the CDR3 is TGTGCCAGCAGCCCCGGGGGGAACCTGCCTAATGAGCAGTTCTTC. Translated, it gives CASSPGGNLPNEQFF.

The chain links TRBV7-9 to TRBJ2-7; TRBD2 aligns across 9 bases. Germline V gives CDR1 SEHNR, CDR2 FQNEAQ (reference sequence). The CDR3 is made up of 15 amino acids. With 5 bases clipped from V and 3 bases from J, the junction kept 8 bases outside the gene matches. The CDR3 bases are TGTGCCAGCAGCCAGGAAGCGGGAGGAATCTACGAGCAGTACTTC. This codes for CASSQEAGGIYEQYF.

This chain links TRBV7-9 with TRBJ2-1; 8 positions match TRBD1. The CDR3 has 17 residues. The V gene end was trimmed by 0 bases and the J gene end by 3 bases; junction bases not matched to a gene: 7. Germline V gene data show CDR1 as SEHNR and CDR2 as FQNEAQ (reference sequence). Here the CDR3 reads CASSLAPGQDYYNEQFF. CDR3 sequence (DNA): TGTGCCAGCAGCTTAGCCCCGGGACAGGACTACTACAATGAGCAGTTCTTC.